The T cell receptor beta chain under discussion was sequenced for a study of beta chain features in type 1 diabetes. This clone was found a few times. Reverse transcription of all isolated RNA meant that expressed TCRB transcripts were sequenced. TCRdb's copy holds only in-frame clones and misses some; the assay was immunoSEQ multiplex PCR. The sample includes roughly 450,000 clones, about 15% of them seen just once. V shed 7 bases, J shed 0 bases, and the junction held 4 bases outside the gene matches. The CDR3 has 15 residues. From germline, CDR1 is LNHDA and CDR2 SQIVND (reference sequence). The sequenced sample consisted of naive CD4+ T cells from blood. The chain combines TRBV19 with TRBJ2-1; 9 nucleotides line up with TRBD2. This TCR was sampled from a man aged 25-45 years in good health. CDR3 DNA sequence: TGTGCCAGTATCGGCGGGAGGGGCTCCTACAATGAGCAGTTCTTC. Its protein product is CASIGGRGSYNEQFF.